The rows below give T cell receptor beta chains drawn from one sample of a study of post-analysis software for immune sequencing data. TCRdb called the PCR reads again in MiXCR, with one record for every CDR3 protein. Of about 380,000 distinct CDR3 sequences in the sample, roughly 30% were seen once. Sequenced: blood. Receptors originate from a girl aged 10 to 17 with multiple sclerosis. The CDR3 runs from the conserved cysteine through the conserved F or W. The D gene is left open where the match is weak. Clone size is given for some rows only: seen once, a few or many times, or a class if the clone is expanded.

J: TRBJ1-1; D: NA; V: TRBV15; length: 14; size: NA; CDR3: CATSSFQGVTEAFF; DNA: TGTGCCACCAGCAGCTTTCAAGGGGTCACTGAAGCTTTCTTT
J: TRBJ1-6; D: NA; V: TRBV7-2; length: 14; size: NA; CDR3: CASSLGRYNSPLHF; DNA: TGTGCCAGCAGCTTAGGGCGCTATAATTCACCCCTCCACTTT
J: TRBJ1-2; D: TRBD1; V: TRBV6-6; length: 14; size: few; CDR3: CASSRGTANYGYTF; DNA: TGTGCCAGCAGCCGAGGGACAGCTAACTATGGCTACACCTTC
J: TRBJ2-1; D: NA; V: TRBV11-2; length: 14; size: few; CDR3: CASSLDTVWGKQFF; DNA: TGTGCCAGCAGCTTAGATACGGTCTGGGGTAAACAGTTCTTC
J: TRBJ2-1; D: NA; V: TRBV24-1; length: 12; size: NA; CDR3: CSHHPGPASQFF; DNA: TGTAGCCACCATCCTGGCCCGGCCTCCCAGTTCTTC
J: TRBJ2-7; D: TRBD2; V: TRBV4-3; length: 16; size: few; CDR3: CASSQDRTSGIYEQYF; DNA: TGCGCCAGCAGCCAAGATAGGACTAGTGGGATTTACGAGCAGTACTTC
J: TRBJ1-1; D: NA; V: TRBV4-1; length: 13; size: few; CDR3: CASSIAGNTEAFF; DNA: TGCGCCAGCAGTATCGCAGGGAACACTGAAGCTTTCTTT
J: TRBJ2-3; D: NA; V: TRBV3-1; length: 16; size: NA; CDR3: CASSQGRAYRTDTQYF; DNA: TGTGCCAGCAGCCAAGGTAGGGCCTACCGCACAGATACGCAGTATTTT
J: TRBJ2-3; D: NA; V: TRBV12-3/TRBV12-4; length: 14; size: NA; CDR3: CASSNRGATDTQYF; DNA: TGTGCCAGCAGCAATCGGGGGGCAACAGATACGCAGTATTTT
J: TRBJ2-1; D: NA; V: TRBV20-1; length: 13; size: NA; CDR3: CSARDRVYNEQFF; DNA: TGCAGTGCTAGAGATCGGGTTTACAATGAGCAGTTCTTC
J: TRBJ2-3; D: NA; V: TRBV4-1; length: 17; size: once; CDR3: CASSQDAPGTSTDTQYF; DNA: TGCGCCAGCAGCCAAGATGCCCCCGGGACTAGCACAGATACGCAGTATTTT
J: TRBJ1-4; D: NA; V: TRBV10-1; length: 15; size: NA; CDR3: CASSARTAVNEKLFF; DNA: TGCGCCAGCAGTGCAAGGACAGCCGTTAATGAAAAACTGTTTTTT
J: TRBJ2-3; D: TRBD2; V: TRBV4-3; length: 17; size: few; CDR3: CASSHKRKRLAADTQYF; DNA: TGCGCCAGCAGCCACAAAAGGAAACGACTAGCAGCCGATACGCAGTATTTT
J: TRBJ2-1; D: TRBD1; V: TRBV5-1; length: 15; size: many; CDR3: CASSLEGQDYNEQFF; DNA: TGCGCCAGCAGCTTGGAGGGACAGGACTACAATGAGCAGTTCTTC
J: TRBJ1-5; D: TRBD1; V: TRBV18; length: 16; size: few; CDR3: CASSQGLDRGIQPQHF; DNA: TGTGCCAGCTCACAGGGTTTGGACAGGGGGATTCAGCCCCAGCATTTT
J: TRBJ2-7; D: TRBD1; V: TRBV5-6; length: 14; size: few; CDR3: CASHRGGGYYEQYF; DNA: TGTGCCAGCCACAGGGGCGGTGGATACTACGAGCAGTACTTC
J: TRBJ2-7; D: TRBD1; V: TRBV5-1; length: 14; size: few; CDR3: CASSFDRVTYEQYF; DNA: TGCGCCAGCAGCTTCGACAGGGTCACCTACGAGCAGTACTTC
J: TRBJ1-3; D: NA; V: TRBV6-6; length: 15; size: NA; CDR3: CASSPGSDSGNTIYF; DNA: TGTGCCAGCAGTCCAGGGTCGGACTCTGGAAACACCATATATTTT
J: TRBJ1-5; D: NA; V: TRBV28; length: 15; size: NA; CDR3: CTSSLGQGLHQPQHF; DNA: TGTACCAGCAGCCTGGGGCAGGGGCTTCATCAGCCCCAGCATTTT
J: TRBJ1-2; D: NA; V: TRBV3-1; length: 14; size: few; CDR3: CASSQGNTWGGYTF; DNA: TGTGCCAGCAGCCAAGGTAACACCTGGGGAGGCTACACCTTC
J: TRBJ1-1; D: TRBD1; V: TRBV7-6; length: 15; size: few; CDR3: CASSLERAGGTEAFF; DNA: TGTGCCAGCAGCTTAGAACGGGCAGGGGGCACTGAAGCTTTCTTT